This is a list of T cell receptor beta chains from one sample in a study of blood T cell repertoires in COVID-19. Profiled with immunoSEQ multiplex PCR; TCRdb holds only in-frame clones, not every one. The sample contains over 11,000 clones, roughly 87% of which appear only once. The sample taken for sequencing was peripheral blood. The receptors derive from a human donor in a cohort sampled during active COVID-19. Both conserved end residues are part of each CDR3. D genes are given only for firm matches. Clone size is shown for a subset of rows, as once, few, many or a class of expanded clone.

d_call,j_call,clone_size,v_call,cdr3_nt,cdr3_aa
.,TRBJ2-5,.,TRBV7-2,TGTGCCAGCAGCTTAGCTCGTGTGGAGACCCAGTACTTC,CASSLARVETQYF
TRBD2,TRBJ2-2,.,TRBV7-6,TGTGCCAGCCGGACTAGCGAAGCCGGGGAGCTGTTTTTT,CASRTSEAGELFF
.,TRBJ1-2,once,TRBV7-8,TGTGCCAGCAGCCCTCGGACGGGGACTAACTATGGCTACACCTTC,CASSPRTGTNYGYTF
.,TRBJ2-7,.,TRBV19,TGTGCCAGTAATAAGGCCGGGACACTCGAGCAGTACTTC,CASNKAGTLEQYF
TRBD2,TRBJ2-2,.,TRBV27,TGTGCCAGCGGAGTTAGCGGGAGTTGGACCGGGGAGCTGTTTTTT,CASGVSGSWTGELFF
TRBD2,TRBJ2-7,.,TRBV2,TGTGCCAGCAGTGCTTGGACTAGCGGTTACGAGCAGTACTTC,CASSAWTSGYEQYF
.,TRBJ1-3,few,TRBV12-3/TRBV12-4,TGTGCCAGCAGCACTACAGGAAACACCATATATTTT,CASSTTGNTIYF
TRBD2,TRBJ2-2,.,TRBV3-1/TRBV3-2,TGTGCCAGCAGATTCACTAGCGGGAGTTCCACCGGGGAGCTGTTTTTT,CASRFTSGSSTGELFF
.,TRBJ2-1,.,TRBV27,TGTGCTAGCAGTTCAGGAGGAATGGAGCAGTTCTTC,CASSSGGMEQFF
TRBD1,TRBJ1-1,.,TRBV7-2,TGTGCCAGCAGCGCCACAGGGGCCGGCACTGAAGCTTTCTTT,CASSATGAGTEAFF
.,TRBJ2-7,.,TRBV6-6,TGTGCCAGCAGTTACTCCCTCAATAGCTACGAGCAGTACTTC,CASSYSLNSYEQYF
.,TRBJ2-7,.,TRBV4-1,TGCGCCAGCAGCCGCGGGGCAATCGGAAGCGAGCAGTACTTC,CASSRGAIGSEQYF
.,TRBJ2-3,.,TRBV19,TGTGCCAGTAGGTACACAGATACGCAGTATTTT,CASRYTDTQYF